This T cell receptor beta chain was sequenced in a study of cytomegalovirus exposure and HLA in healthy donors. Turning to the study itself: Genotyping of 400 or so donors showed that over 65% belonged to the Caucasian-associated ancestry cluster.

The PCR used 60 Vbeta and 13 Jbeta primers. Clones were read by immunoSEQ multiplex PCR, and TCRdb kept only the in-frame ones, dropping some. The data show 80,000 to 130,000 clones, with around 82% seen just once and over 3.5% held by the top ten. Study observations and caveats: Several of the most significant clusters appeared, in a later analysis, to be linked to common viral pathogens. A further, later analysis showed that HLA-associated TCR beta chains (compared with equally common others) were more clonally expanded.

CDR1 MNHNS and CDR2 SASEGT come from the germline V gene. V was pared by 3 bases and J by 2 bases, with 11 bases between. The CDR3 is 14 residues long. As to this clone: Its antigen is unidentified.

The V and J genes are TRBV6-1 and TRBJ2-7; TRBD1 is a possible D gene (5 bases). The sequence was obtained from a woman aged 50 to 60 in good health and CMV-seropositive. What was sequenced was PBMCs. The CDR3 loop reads CASSETDSPYEQYF. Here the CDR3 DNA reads TGTGCCAGCAGTGAGACCGACAGTCCCTACGAGCAGTACTTC.